What follows describes a single T cell receptor beta chain. Its target is not known. Germline lookup yields CDR1 MDHEN and CDR2 SYDVKM. Trimming took off 7 bases at V and 9 bases at J, with 16 bases between the two ends. This CDR3 is built from 13 residues. These data come from a study of cytomegalovirus exposure and HLA in healthy donors. Background on the study: Genetic ancestry analysis placed over 65% of the roughly 400 donors that were genotyped in the Caucasian-associated cluster. Whole-study findings and limits: HLA allele associations emerged for roughly 16,000 TCR beta sequences in a later analysis, at 0.05 false discovery rate. Cytomegalovirus status was reportedly diagnosed by the classifier with high sensitivity and specificity.

PCR amplification relied on 60 Vbeta primers (plus 13 Jbeta primers). Per the study methods: There were about 80 million unique TCR beta chains by a later count, and about 12 million of them were shared. Produced via immunoSEQ multiplex PCR; TCRdb's table is partial and in-frame only. That table is the source of V, J and clone size, and D and trimming were worked out from the DNA. Here the sample spans about 130,000 clones, 75% being singletons. Sequenced: PBMCs. The rearrangement uses TRBV28 and TRBJ2-1; D is ambiguous. This receptor was identified in a man aged 30 to 45 in good health and CMV-seronegative. The CDR3 DNA reads TGTGCCAGCAATCTAAAAGCGCGCAGTGAGCAGTTCTTC. It yields the protein CASNLKARSEQFF.